This passage covers 15 T cell receptor beta chains from one sample sequenced in a study of regulatory T cells in long-lasting Graves disease. Time point in this sample: newly diagnosed GD, antithyroid drugs for less than 3 months. Extracted RNA from PBMCs served as the source of the TCR library. Library construction for TCR beta used iRepertoire HTBI primers and Arm-PCR of CDR3 regions. TCRdb re-derived calls from the multiplex PCR reads in MiXCR, one entry per CDR3 protein. The table shows approximately 440,000 distinct CDR3 sequences, with under 20% occurring only once. These data also formed part of another study, on T cells in Graves' hyperthyroidism and ophthalmopathy.

Source: peripheral blood mononuclear cells (PBMCs), taken at new diagnosis, from a patient treated with antithyroid drugs. These receptors all come from a man between 35 and 55 years old with Graves disease.

This clonotype was counted ten times or more. The chain combines TRBV27 with TRBJ2-1; 7 positions agree with TRBD2. Germline V gene sequence: CDR1 MNHEY, CDR2 SMNVEV (reference sequence). The CDR3 runs to 15 residues. Trimming removed 6 bases from V and 4 bases from J; junction bases left unmatched: 9. The CDR3 loop is CASSPWEGVYNEQFF. The CDR3 region has the DNA TGTGCCAGCAGCCCATGGGAGGGCGTTTACAATGAGCAGTTCTTC.

This clonotype was found many times. The chain combines TRBV12-3 or TRBV12-4 with TRBJ1-2; 7 bases agree with TRBD1. J was trimmed by 1 base and V by 5 bases; bases with no gene match: 4. This CDR3 has 14 residues. CDR3 bases: TGTGCCAGCAGTGGCAGGGGGAGTAACTATGGCTACACCTTC. Protein product: CASSGRGSNYGYTF.

The chain combines TRBV29-1 with TRBJ2-7; 12 positions agree with TRBD1. This CDR3 is 13 amino acids long. The junction had 3 bases not matched to a gene; V was cut back by 6 bases and J by 3 bases. CDR1 SQVTM and CDR2 ANQGSEA come from the germline V gene. The CDR3 sequence is CSVGQGAVYEQYF. The DNA for the CDR3 is TGCAGCGTGGGACAGGGGGCCGTCTACGAGCAGTACTTC.

This clonotype was picked up a small number of times. A read error may be the cause here, since a much bigger clone is one base away. This chain uses TRBV2 with TRBJ2-3, with 11 bases that match TRBD2. The CDR3 totals 18 residues. The germline V gene has CDR1 SNHLY and CDR2 FYNNEI. CDR3 residues: CASSEMLAGGLRTDTQCF. The DNA of the CDR3 is TGTGCCAGCAGTGAAATGCTAGCGGGAGGACTACGCACAGATACGCAGTGTTTT.

This clonotype has a count of ten or more. This rearrangement joins TRBV18 to TRBJ1-5; possible D gene TRBD1, 5 bases. V was trimmed by 2 bases and J by 5 bases, leaving 10 bases between them. Germline V gene sequence: CDR1 KGHSH, CDR2 LQKENI. The CDR3 covers 14 residues. The CDR3 here is CASSPGTADQPQHF. CDR3 in DNA: TGTGCCAGCTCACCAGGGACCGCTGATCAGCCCCAGCATTTT.

This clonotype was detected ten times or more. This chain connects TRBV11-2 to TRBJ1-1, with D perhaps TRBD1 (6 bases). The germline V gene has CDR1 SGHAT and CDR2 FQNNGV. V shed 4 bases and J shed 3 bases, with 9 bases lying between them. This CDR3 contains 13 residues. CDR3 loop: CASSSNRDTEAFF. For the CDR3, the DNA is TGTGCCAGCAGCTCAAACAGGGACACTGAAGCTTTCTTT. The full variable domain, in which reference TRBV11-2 and TRBJ1-1 provide the parts outside the CDR3, is EAGVAQSPRYKIIEKRQSVAFWCNPISGHATLYWYQQILGQGPKLLIQFQNNGVVDDSQLPKDRFSAERLKGVDSTLKIQPAKLEDSAVYLCASSSNRDTEAFFGQGTRLTVV.

On this clonotype: This may be a read error, as it is one base from a much larger clone. The J gene is TRBJ2-1, the V gene TRBV2; 10 positions match TRBD2. Germline assignment: CDR1 SNHLY and CDR2 FYNNEI. CDR3 size: 18 residues. Germline trimming cut 2 bases from V and 10 bases from J; bases unmatched to any gene: 17. CDR3 residues: CASSEITSGISGAYEQFF. The DNA of the CDR3 is TGTGCCAGCAGTGAAATTACTAGCGGGATAAGTGGGGCCTACGAGCAGTTCTTC.

This clonotype was seen only a few times. The V and J genes are TRBV24-1 and TRBJ1-5; unclear D gene. The V and J ends lost 5 bases and 0 bases respectively, with 7 bases between them. The CDR3 totals 14 residues. Germline values: CDR1 KGHDR, CDR2 SFDVKD. The CDR3, as DNA: TGTGCCACCAGTGGGTCATATAGCAATCAGCCCCAGCATTTT. This translates into CATSGSYSNQPQHF.

In this sample, this clonotype turned up a few times. The CDR3 region is CASNLDRDSYEQYF. DNA of the CDR3: TGTGCCAGCAACCTCGACAGGGACTCCTACGAGCAGTACTTC. The chain couples TRBV5-5 to TRBJ2-7, with 7 bases aligning to TRBD1. The CDR3 extends over 14 amino acids. The V segment lost 6 bases and the J segment 0 bases; nucleotides outside the gene matches: 6. Germline V CDR1 and CDR2: SGHKS, YYEKEE (reference sequence).

This clonotype was observed at least ten times. The chain recombines TRBV18 with TRBJ2-7; unclear D gene. In germline, CDR1 is KGHSH, CDR2 LQKENI. The CDR3 has 15 residues. V lost 3 bases and J lost 4, with 16 bases in between. The CDR3 protein is CASSPSRDRAYEQYF. The CDR3 coding sequence is TGTGCCAGCTCACCGAGTAGGGATCGAGCGTACGAGCAGTACTTC.

This clonotype showed up many times. The CDR3 reads CASSRHGTGGEKLFF. CDR3 sequence (DNA): TGTGCCAGCAGTCGCCACGGGACAGGGGGAGAAAAACTGTTTTTT. This chain links TRBV12-3 or TRBV12-4 with TRBJ1-4, with 11 positions matching TRBD1. The CDR3 loop spans 15 amino acids. Losses at the gene ends were 5 bases for V and 8 bases for J; bases not matched to a gene: 7.

The sample holds many counts of this clonotype. Here the CDR3 DNA reads TGTGCCAGCAGTTTGGGCGAGCCTCGAGAGACCCAGTACTTC. Its protein product is CASSLGEPRETQYF. V is TRBV28 and J is TRBJ2-5; D call uncertain. The CDR3 covers 14 residues. Deletions cut 3 bases from V and 4 bases from J, with 12 bases between. Germline assignment: CDR1 MDHEN and CDR2 SYDVKM. Full variable domain (remainder filled in from reference TRBV28 and TRBJ2-5): DVKVTQSSRYLVKRTGEKVFLECVQDMDHENMFWYRQDPGLGLRLIYFSYDVKMKEKGDIPEGYSVSREKKERFSLILESASTNQTSMYLCASSLGEPRETQYFGPGTRLLVL.

The sample holds a few counts of this clonotype. The chain uses TRBV10-3 and TRBJ1-1, with D uncertain. CDR1 is ENHRY, CDR2 SYGVKD, per germline. CDR3 size: 15 residues. V lost 0 bases and J 0 bases, leaving 8 bases between the germline ends. This CDR3 reads CAISESGSLNTEAFF. In DNA, the CDR3 is TGTGCCATCAGTGAGTCGGGCAGTTTGAACACTGAAGCTTTCTTT.

The chain has TRBV7-9 and TRBJ1-1; unclear D gene. The CDR3 consists of 12 residues. Trimming removed 3 bases at V and 5 bases at J, with 7 bases between. Germline values: CDR1 SEHNR, CDR2 FQNEAQ (reference sequence). The CDR3 loop is CASSFGWTEAFF. DNA of the CDR3: TGTGCCAGCAGCTTCGGGTGGACTGAAGCTTTCTTT. Combining the CDR3 with reference TRBV7-9 and TRBJ1-1 gives the whole variable domain DTGVSQNPRHKITKRGQNVTFRCDPISEHNRLYWYRQTLGQGPEFLTYFQNEAQLEKSRLLSDRFSAERPKGSFSTLEIQRTEQGDSAMYLCASSFGWTEAFFGQGTRLTVV.

The J gene is TRBJ2-2, the V gene TRBV7-3; TRBD2 agrees at 10 bases. The V segment lost 3 bases and the J segment 3 bases; nucleotides outside the gene matches: 10. Germline V gene data show CDR1 as SGHTA and CDR2 as FQGTGA. The CDR3 totals 18 residues. The DNA of the CDR3 is TGTGCCAGCAGCTTTATGGCTAGCGGGAGAACTTACACCGGGGAGCTGTTTTTT. It encodes CASSFMASGRTYTGELFF.